The 27 T cell receptor beta chains in this list originate from one sample, sequenced in a study of blood T cell repertoires in COVID-19. Profiled with immunoSEQ multiplex PCR; TCRdb holds only in-frame clones, not every one. The top ten clones hold less than 3.5% of a sample with approximately 170,000 clones, around nine tenths of them seen once. Sequencing input: peripheral blood. The origin of the receptors is a man in his 70s with acute or convalescent COVID-19.

The V and J genes are TRBV18 and TRBJ1-1; D is perhaps TRBD1 (5 bases). The ends were cut back, 6 bases at V and 5 bases at J, with 16 bases in the middle. Germline V gene lookup returns CDR1 KGHSH and CDR2 LQKENI. The CDR3 covers 14 residues. CDR3 nucleotides: TGTGCCAGCTCCCTTAATAATGGGGGGACTGAAGCTTTCTTT. It yields the protein CASSLNNGGTEAFF. The full variable domain, completed using reference TRBV18 and TRBJ1-1, is NAGVMQNPRHLVRRRGQEARLRCSPMKGHSHVYWYRQLPEEGLKFMVYLQKENIIDESGMPKERFSAEFPKEGPSILRIQQVVRGDSAAYFCASSLNNGGTEAFFGQGTRLTVV.

The CDR3 nucleotides read TGTGCCAGCAGCCCCCGGACTACAGGAGAGACCCAGTACTTC. Its protein product is CASSPRTTGETQYF. This chain uses TRBV7-9 with TRBJ2-5; D is possibly TRBD2 (6 bases). Germline lookup yields CDR1 SEHNR and CDR2 FQNEAQ (reference sequence). There are 14 residues in the CDR3. The ends were cut back, 5 bases at V and 4 bases at J, with 14 bases in the middle.

The gene calls are TRBV5-1 and TRBJ2-1, with TRBD2 matching 9 bases. The CDR3 runs 14 residues. Germline assignment: CDR1 SGHRS and CDR2 YFSETQ. Trimming at V came to 0 bases and at J to 11 bases, leaving 6 bases not matched to a gene. CDR3 residues: CASSLAASGIKQFF. DNA of the CDR3: TGCGCCAGCAGCTTGGCGGCTAGCGGGATAAAGCAGTTCTTC.

The chain joins TRBV28 to TRBJ1-1; D gene unclear. Trimming shortened V by 6 bases and J by 1 base, and 9 bases separated the two germline ends. The CDR3 extends over 13 amino acids. CDR1 is MDHEN and CDR2 is SYDVKM in the germline V gene. CDR3: CASRLTQNTEAFF. CDR3 coding DNA: TGTGCCAGCAGACTAACCCAGAACACTGAAGCTTTCTTT.

In this sample, this clone turned up once. The genes are TRBV11-2 and TRBJ2-3; 7 bases are shared with TRBD1. The V and J ends lost 6 bases and 6 bases, in that order; junction bases with no gene match: 9. The CDR3 spans 14 residues. In germline, CDR1 is SGHAT, CDR2 FQNNGV. CDR3 bases: TGTGCCAGCAGTTATGGGACAGCCTTGGATACGCAGTATTTT. This translates into CASSYGTALDTQYF.

V gene TRBV5-1 combines with J gene TRBJ1-2; weak D call: TRBD1 (5 bases). Germline assignment: CDR1 SGHRS and CDR2 YFSETQ. V lost 5 bases to trimming and J lost 2 bases, with 13 bases between them. This CDR3 has 14 amino acids. CDR3 DNA sequence: TGCGCCAGCAGTCAGGGAGGACCCAACTATGGCTACACCTTC. Protein: CASSQGGPNYGYTF.

V usage is TRBV5-6 and J usage is TRBJ2-1; 8 bases match TRBD1. The CDR3 runs to 13 residues. Germline trimming cut 5 bases from V and 5 bases from J; bases unmatched to any gene: 3. Germline CDR1 SGHDT, CDR2 YYEEEE. CDR3 nucleotides: TGTGCCAGCAGGAGGGGACAGGACAATGAGCAGTTCTTC. This translates into CASRRGQDNEQFF.

This chain uses TRBV15 with TRBJ2-5; 8 bases fit TRBD2. The CDR3 is made up of 14 amino acids. The V gene's germline CDR1 is LNHNV and CDR2 YYDKDF (reference sequence). V lost 1 base and J lost 5; bases outside the gene matches: 3. CDR3 residues: CATSRVAGRETQYF. In nucleotides, the CDR3 is TGTGCCACCAGCAGAGTAGCGGGGAGGGAGACCCAGTACTTC.

The rearrangement uses TRBV7-9 and TRBJ2-5, with D possibly being TRBD2 (5 bases). The ends were cut back, 5 bases at V and 1 base at J, with 14 bases in the middle. Germline values: CDR1 SEHNR, CDR2 FQNEAQ (reference sequence). The CDR3 loop spans 15 amino acids. The CDR3 nucleotides are TGTGCCAGCAGCCTAGGGAGTTACCCCCAAGAGACCCAGTACTTC. Amino acids: CASSLGSYPQETQYF.

The V gene is TRBV2, the J gene TRBJ1-5; TRBD1 matches at 7 bases. V shed 7 bases and J 4 bases; nucleotides not matched to a gene: 4. The germline V gene has CDR1 SNHLY and CDR2 FYNNEI. The CDR3 covers 13 residues. CDR3 protein: CASKGQSNQPQHF. CDR3 in DNA: TGTGCCAGCAAGGGACAGTCTAATCAGCCCCAGCATTTT.

This chain uses TRBV9 with TRBJ1-2; D not resolved. This CDR3 has 17 residues. Germline V gene sequence: CDR1 SGDLS, CDR2 YYNGEE. Deletions cut 0 bases from V and 5 bases from J, with 20 bases between. The CDR3 DNA reads TGTGCCAGCAGCGTAGGACCAGCGCAAATCATCGGTTATGGCTACACCTTC. Its protein product is CASSVGPAQIIGYGYTF. Together with reference TRBV9 and TRBJ1-2, the CDR3 gives the full variable domain: DSGVTQTPKHLITATGQRVTLRCSPRSGDLSVYWYQQSLDQGLQFLIQYYNGEERAKGNILERFSAQQFPDLHSELNLSSLELGDSALYFCASSVGPAQIIGYGYTFGSGTRLTVV.

This clone was seen ten or more times. This chain joins TRBV6-4 and TRBJ2-1; 7 bases map to TRBD2. Per the germline V gene, CDR1 is MRHNA and CDR2 is SNTAGT. There are 16 residues in the CDR3. The ends lost 6 bases at V and 1 base at J; junction bases unmatched: 9. CDR3 bases: TGTGCCAGCAGGGGGGGGAGCGGGGAGTCCTACAATGAGCAGTTCTTC. Translating it yields CASRGGSGESYNEQFF.

This clone was detected once. The CDR3 sequence: CASTRTVNEKLFF. CDR3 nucleotides: TGTGCCAGCACCCGGACAGTGAATGAAAAACTGTTTTTT. This chain joins TRBV7-9 and TRBJ1-4, with a weak D call TRBD1 (6 bases). The ends were cut back, 7 bases at V and 5 bases at J, with 11 bases in the middle. Per the germline V gene, CDR1 is SEHNR and CDR2 is FQNEAQ (reference sequence). The CDR3 extends over 13 amino acids.

V gene TRBV5-5 combines with J gene TRBJ1-3, with unresolved D. This CDR3 is 15 amino acids long. V lost 4 bases to trimming and J lost 0 bases, with 11 bases between them. Germline V gene lookup returns CDR1 SGHKS and CDR2 YYEKEE (reference sequence). CDR3 residues: CASSPGLFSGNTIYF. The CDR3 DNA reads TGTGCCAGCAGCCCAGGACTTTTCTCTGGAAACACCATATATTTT.

This chain connects TRBV2 to TRBJ2-7; 9 bases align to TRBD2. Germline CDR1 SNHLY, CDR2 FYNNEI. With V trimmed by 8 bases and J by 1 base, 9 bases remained unmatched. The CDR3 is 15 residues long. This chain's CDR3 is CASQAGGELSYEQYF. CDR3 DNA: TGTGCCAGCCAAGCGGGGGGCGAATTATCCTACGAGCAGTACTTC.

A few counts support this clone. This chain connects TRBV6-2 or TRBV6-3 to TRBJ1-2, with D tentatively TRBD1 (6 bases). Trimming took 1 base from V and 4 from J, leaving 13 bases between them. The germline CDR1 and CDR2 sequences are MNHEY and SVGEGT. CDR3 length equals 15 residues. Here the CDR3 reads CASSYLRGWFYGYTF. In nucleotides, the CDR3 is TGTGCCAGCAGTTACTTAAGGGGGTGGTTCTATGGCTACACCTTC.

The chain uses TRBV3-1 (or the pseudogene TRBV3-2) and TRBJ1-1; no definite D call. The CDR3 is 14 amino acids. Trimming left V 4 bases short and J 8 bases short, with 17 bases between. CDR1 and CDR2 (germline): LGHDT, YNNKEL (reference sequence). CDR3 DNA: TGTGCCAGCAGCCTCATTCGGGTAGGTAGGGAAGCTTTCTTT. Translation gives CASSLIRVGREAFF.

This sequence joins TRBV7-2 and TRBJ2-3; TRBD2 agrees at 10 bases. CDR3 length: 16 residues. Germline V gene sequence: CDR1 SGHTA, CDR2 FQGNSA. The trim removed 1 base at V and 0 bases at J, leaving 1 base unmatched. CDR3 DNA: TGTGCCAGCAGCTTAGGGACTAGCGGTAGCACAGATACGCAGTATTTT. Protein product: CASSLGTSGSTDTQYF.

This chain uses TRBV7-6 with TRBJ2-1, with 11 bases matching TRBD1. V gave up 5 bases and J gave up 4 bases; unmatched junction bases: 4. Germline lookup yields CDR1 SGHVS and CDR2 FNYEAQ. The CDR3 covers 15 residues. In DNA form, the CDR3 reads TGTGCCAGCAGCCGGGACAGGGGGATGTACAATGAGCAGTTCTTC. Protein product: CASSRDRGMYNEQFF.

This rearrangement joins TRBV4-2 to TRBJ1-1; no definite D call. In germline, CDR1 is LGHNA, CDR2 YNFKEQ. V lost 1 base, J lost 4 bases, and 10 bases lay in between. The CDR3 has 14 amino acids. In DNA, the CDR3 is TGTGCCAGCAGCCAAGGCAGGATGGGCACTGAAGCTTTCTTT. It translates to CASSQGRMGTEAFF.

The chain recombines TRBV29-1 with TRBJ1-1; weak D call: TRBD1 (6 bases). The germline V and J ends were trimmed by 1 base and 0 bases, with 15 bases remaining between them. This CDR3 region has 16 residues. CDR1 SQVTM and CDR2 ANQGSEA come from the germline V gene. In DNA form, the CDR3 reads TGCAGCGTTGAAGGCGAGTCAGGGGCGTTGAACACTGAAGCTTTCTTT. It specifies CSVEGESGALNTEAFF.

The rearrangement uses TRBV7-3 and TRBJ2-3, with TRBD2 matching 9 bases. V was pared by 4 bases and J by 1 base, with 3 bases of the junction left unmatched. CDR3 length: 15 amino acids. Germline CDR1 and CDR2: SGHTA and FQGTGA. This CDR3 is CASSWRLAGTDTQYF. The CDR3 DNA sequence: TGTGCCAGCAGCTGGCGACTAGCGGGCACAGATACGCAGTATTTT.

This clone appeared a single time. This chain links TRBV27 with TRBJ1-6; 7 bases match TRBD1. Germline assignment: CDR1 MNHEY and CDR2 SMNVEV (reference sequence). The CDR3 is 14 amino acids. V trimming: 3 bases; J trimming: 6 bases; junction bases outside the gene matches: 2. CDR3 loop: CASSLDRTNSPLHF. The DNA for the CDR3 is TGTGCCAGCAGTTTGGACAGGACTAATTCACCCCTCCACTTT.

V is TRBV19 and J is TRBJ2-1, with TRBD2 matching over 12 bases. The CDR3 covers 15 residues. Unmatched junction bases numbered 5, after V lost 4 bases and J lost 7 bases. The germline CDR1 and CDR2 sequences are LNHDA and SQIVND (reference sequence). Written as DNA, the CDR3 is TGTGCCAGTAGTAGCGAGGGACTAGCGGGTAATGAGCAGTTCTTC. Encoded protein: CASSSEGLAGNEQFF.

V is TRBV19 and J is TRBJ2-3; D might be TRBD2 (7 bases). V dropped 3 bases and J dropped 4 bases, with 14 bases sitting between them. From germline, CDR1 is LNHDA and CDR2 SQIVND (reference sequence). The CDR3 totals 15 residues. The CDR3 region is CASSMWGGGSDTQYF. CDR3 in DNA: TGTGCCAGTAGTATGTGGGGAGGGGGGTCAGATACGCAGTATTTT.

The table lists this clone with a count of one. The gene calls are TRBV5-4 and TRBJ2-7; a weak D match, TRBD1 (5 bases). The germline gives CDR1 SGHNT, CDR2 YYREEE (reference sequence). V was shortened by 0 bases and J by 1 base, with 11 bases between the two germline ends. CDR3 length: 15 amino acids. The CDR3 nucleotides read TGTGCCAGCAGCTTGGGTGGGGCCGGGTCCTACGAGCAGTACTTC. Amino acids: CASSLGGAGSYEQYF.

The genes are TRBV6-5 and TRBJ1-2, with TRBD1 identical over 8 bases. Germline loops: CDR1 MNHEY, CDR2 SVGAGI. The J segment lost 6 bases and the V segment lost 9 bases, leaving 3 bases of the junction unmatched. The CDR3 loop spans 11 amino acids. The CDR3 sequence: CASTGGHGYTF. The CDR3 DNA follows: TGTGCCAGTACAGGGGGACATGGCTACACCTTC.